A single sample is the source of the 21 T cell receptor beta chains below, sequenced in a study of response to subunit inactivated influenza vaccine (dated by TCRdb to 2016 to 2019). The method was RT-PCR. Sequenced using an Illumina HiSeq 2500. TCRdb redid the processing of the public reads, applying fastp at Q25 and MiXCR, and retained in-frame beta chains. Every entry covers one CDR3 protein and lists the most common genes and DNA from its rows. For this sample the table gives 550,000 to 800,000 distinct CDR3 sequences, of which around 14% were detected only once. Of the sample, roughly 10% is held by the ten largest clones. The sample in question was PBMCs from blood, obtained 11 to 12 days after vaccination. The receptors derive from a man aged 45-65 years who received an inactivated influenza vaccine. Donor details come from another sample of the same person, matched by shared clones.

This clonotype was recorded many times. Relative to the germline gene, one junction end is altered; a read error may explain this. The CDR3 DNA is TGTGCCAGCAGTCTCGGACAGGTCTACGAGCAGTACTTC. Translating gives CASSLGQVYEQYF. V and J are TRBV5-1 and TRBJ2-7; 7 bases are shared with TRBD1. The CDR3 runs to 13 residues. Germline loops: CDR1 SGHRS, CDR2 YFSETQ.

This clonotype was counted between two and nine times. The chain recombines TRBV18 with TRBJ2-7, with D perhaps being TRBD1 or TRBD2 (6 bases each). This CDR3 has 12 residues. The germline CDR1 and CDR2 sequences are KGHSH and LQKENI. Trimming removed 8 bases at V and 3 bases at J, with 11 bases between. In DNA, the CDR3 is TGTGCCAGCACGGGGGACAACTACGAGCAGTACTTC. This codes for CASTGDNYEQYF. The variable domain in full, with the rest retrieved from reference TRBV18 and TRBJ2-7, is NAGVMQNPRHLVRRRGQEARLRCSPMKGHSHVYWYRQLPEEGLKFMVYLQKENIIDESGMPKERFSAEFPKEGPSILRIQQVVRGDSAAYFCASTGDNYEQYFGPGTRLTVT.

This clonotype was observed many times. J is TRBJ2-7 and V is TRBV11-2, with 12 bases that match TRBD1. Germline CDR1 reads SGHAT; CDR2 reads FQNNGV. The CDR3 length is 18 residues. V lost 5 bases and J lost 5; bases outside the gene matches: 16. In DNA, the CDR3 is TGTGCCAGCAGCCAGGGACAGGGGGCTACGCTAGGGTTTAACGAGCAGTACTTC. As protein: CASSQGQGATLGFNEQYF.

This clonotype has a single count. This chain connects TRBV20-1 to TRBJ1-2, with D unclear. The V end lost 0 bases, the J end lost 0 bases, and 8 bases lay between the germline ends. Germline CDR1 is DFQATT and CDR2 is SNEGSKA (reference sequence). The CDR3 is 14 amino acids. The DNA for the CDR3 is TGCAGTGCTAGAGATCCGGCAGCTAACTATGGCTACACCTTC. Protein: CSARDPAANYGYTF.

This clonotype appeared a few times. CDR3 region: CSVLGSGIEQFF. In DNA, the CDR3 is TGCAGCGTTTTAGGAAGCGGGATTGAGCAGTTCTTC. The gene calls are TRBV29-1 and TRBJ2-1; 7 bases fit TRBD2. Germline CDR1 reads SQVTM; CDR2 reads ANQGSEA. V lost 5 bases, J lost 9 bases, and 7 bases stayed unmatched. The CDR3 is made up of 12 amino acids.

The chain combines TRBV7-9 with TRBJ1-5; D is undetermined. V was shortened by 0 bases and J by 4 bases, with 7 bases between the two germline ends. CDR1 and CDR2 from the germline V gene are SEHNR and FQNEAQ (reference sequence). This CDR3 is 14 amino acids long. DNA of the CDR3: TGTGCCAGCAGCTTAGCAGGTTTTAATCAGCCCCAGCATTTT. Amino acids: CASSLAGFNQPQHF.

This chain uses TRBV5-1 with TRBJ1-1, with D unresolved. CDR1 is SGHRS and CDR2 is YFSETQ in the germline V gene. The CDR3 is 13 residues long. V lost 5 bases to trimming and J lost 8 bases, with 16 bases between them. The chain's CDR3 is CASRAEGSREAFF. The CDR3 region has the DNA TGCGCCAGCAGGGCGGAGGGAAGCAGAGAAGCTTTCTTT.

This clonotype was seen only a few times. The chain uses TRBV5-1 and TRBJ1-6; weak D call: TRBD1 (6 bases). V was trimmed by 2 bases and J by 5 bases, leaving 11 bases between them. The CDR3 is made up of 15 amino acids. The germline V gene encodes CDR1 SGHRS and CDR2 YFSETQ. CDR3 nucleotide sequence: TGCGCCAGCAGCTTCTCGCAGGGGAATAATTCACCCCTCCACTTT. Translated: CASSFSQGNNSPLHF.

V gene TRBV7-2 combines with J gene TRBJ2-1; 8 nucleotides match TRBD2. The J segment lost 4 bases and the V segment lost 3 bases, leaving 2 bases of the junction unmatched. CDR1 is SGHTA, CDR2 FQGNSA, per germline. The CDR3 runs to 14 residues. Written as DNA, the CDR3 is TGTGCCAGCAGCTTGCGGGAGGCATACAATGAGCAGTTCTTC. This codes for CASSLREAYNEQFF.

This clonotype was seen at least ten times. The CDR3 sequence: CSVGEMGNEQFF. The CDR3 DNA reads as TGCAGCGTTGGTGAAATGGGGAATGAGCAGTTCTTC. V usage is TRBV29-1 and J usage is TRBJ2-1, with D uncertain. Germline-derived CDR1 and CDR2 are SQVTM and ANQGSEA. Between the trimmed V and J ends, which lost 4 bases and 7 bases, there was a span of 11 bases. The CDR3 loop spans 12 amino acids.

The chain links TRBV20-1 to TRBJ2-3; perhaps TRBD1 as D (6 bases). Germline CDR1 and CDR2: DFQATT and SNEGSKA (reference sequence). Trimming left V 0 bases short and J 5 bases short, with 12 bases between. This CDR3 comprises 14 residues. The CDR3, as DNA: TGCAGTGCTAGAGATCAGGGGTGGGGAGATACGCAGTATTTT. Protein sequence: CSARDQGWGDTQYF.

The chain has TRBV7-3 and TRBJ2-1; the D gene is possibly TRBD2 (6 bases). The germline V gene has CDR1 SGHTA and CDR2 FQGTGA. The CDR3 consists of 15 residues. The V and J ends lost 5 bases and 6 bases respectively, with 17 bases between them. CDR3: CASSPMGGMSNEQFF. The DNA for the CDR3 is TGTGCCAGCAGCCCCATGGGGGGAATGAGCAATGAGCAGTTCTTC.

The V call is TRBV20-1, the J call TRBJ2-4, with 8 positions matching TRBD2. The germline CDR1 and CDR2 sequences are DFQATT and SNEGSKA (reference sequence). There are 15 residues in the CDR3. V dropped 0 bases and J dropped 2; count of bases not matched to a gene: 3. The CDR3 region is CSARDSGESKNIQYF. The CDR3 region has the DNA TGCAGTGCTAGAGATAGCGGGGAGTCCAAAAACATTCAGTACTTC.

Only a few counts were recorded for this clonotype. The rearrangement uses TRBV10-3 and TRBJ1-5; 10 bases are a match to TRBD1. J gave up 6 bases and V 7 bases, and 12 bases lay outside the gene matches. This CDR3 has 16 amino acids. Germline CDR1 ENHRY, CDR2 SYGVKD. This chain's CDR3 is CAIIRGQGSFRQPQHF. The DNA for the CDR3 is TGTGCCATCATTAGGGGACAGGGGTCTTTCCGTCAGCCCCAGCATTTT.

The sample holds a few counts of this clonotype. In DNA form, the CDR3 reads TGTGCCAGCAGTTTCCGGGGCTCAACATCTGAAAAACTGTTTTTT. Its protein product is CASSFRGSTSEKLFF. The chain recombines TRBV12-3 or TRBV12-4 with TRBJ1-4, with D perhaps TRBD1 (5 bases). The CDR3 is made up of 15 amino acids. Trimming took 3 bases from V and 7 from J, leaving 15 bases between them.

This clonotype was picked up a small number of times. The chain uses TRBV11-2 and TRBJ2-3; 9 bases match TRBD2. CDR1 SGHAT and CDR2 FQNNGV come from the germline V gene. This CDR3 comprises 13 residues. Losses at the gene ends were 5 bases for V and 8 bases for J; bases not matched to a gene: 5. The CDR3 sequence is CASSTSSGATQYF. The CDR3 DNA is TGTGCCAGCAGCACCTCTAGCGGGGCTACGCAGTATTTT. Looking up the rest from reference TRBV11-2 and TRBJ2-3 gives the full variable domain: EAGVAQSPRYKIIEKRQSVAFWCNPISGHATLYWYQQILGQGPKLLIQFQNNGVVDDSQLPKDRFSAERLKGVDSTLKIQPAKLEDSAVYLCASSTSSGATQYFGPGTRLTVL.

This clonotype appeared a few times. The chain uses TRBV7-2 and TRBJ2-1; unclear D gene. Per the germline V gene, CDR1 is SGHTA and CDR2 is FQGNSA. This CDR3 contains 14 residues. V was pared by 1 base and J by 7 bases, with 11 bases between. The chain's CDR3 is CASSLDAAWNEQFF. The CDR3 nucleotides read TGTGCCAGCAGCTTAGACGCGGCTTGGAATGAGCAGTTCTTC.

This clonotype was recorded a few times. The CDR3 DNA is TGTGCCAGCAAGGGGGGCTGGGTAGATACGCAGTATTTT. Amino acid sequence: CASKGGWVDTQYF. The chain combines TRBV27 with TRBJ2-3; D tentatively reads TRBD1 or TRBD2 (6 bases each). V was pared by 7 bases and J by 5 bases, with 13 bases between. The CDR3 is 13 amino acids. Germline loops: CDR1 MNHEY, CDR2 SMNVEV (reference sequence).

This clonotype came up a few times. The V gene is TRBV12-3 or TRBV12-4, the J gene TRBJ2-1, with D possibly matching TRBD1 (5 bases). With 6 bases removed from V and 4 bases from J, the gap between germline ends came to 22 bases. The CDR3 spans 17 residues. The CDR3 DNA sequence: TGTGCCAGCAGCCTCCTTCCAGCGATCAGGGTTTACAATGAGCAGTTCTTC. Its translation is CASSLLPAIRVYNEQFF.

This clonotype came up a few times. The chain combines TRBV24-1 with TRBJ2-3; D tentatively reads TRBD1 or TRBD2 (5 bases each). Germline V gives CDR1 KGHDR, CDR2 SFDVKD. The germline V and J ends were trimmed by 4 bases and 1 base, with 14 bases remaining between them. This CDR3 comprises 16 residues. The DNA of the CDR3 is TGTGCCACCAGTGACCCGGGGCAGGGAGGCACAGATACGCAGTATTTT. Translating it yields CATSDPGQGGTDTQYF.

This CDR3 reads CASSKTGVQPQHF. The CDR3 region has the DNA TGTGCCAGCAGCAAGACAGGGGTTCAGCCCCAGCATTTT. V gene TRBV11-3 combines with J gene TRBJ1-5; TRBD1 aligns across 8 bases. V trimming: 5 bases; J trimming: 6 bases; junction bases outside the gene matches: 3. Germline assignment: CDR1 SGHNT and CDR2 YENEEA. The CDR3 totals 13 residues. Filled out from reference TRBV11-3 and TRBJ1-5, the complete variable domain reads EAGVVQSPRYKIIEKKQPVAFWCNPISGHNTLYWYLQNLGQGPELLIRYENEEAVDDSQLPKDRFSAERLKGVDSTLKIQPAELGDSAVYLCASSKTGVQPQHFGDGTRLSIL.